This is a list of T cell receptor beta chains from one sample in a study of breast tumors, draining lymph nodes, adjacent tissues. MiXCR, run by TCRdb on the multiplex PCR reads, gives a single entry per CDR3 protein. The sample consists of approximately 230,000 distinct CDR3 sequences, under 40% of them appearing once. Specimen: axillary lymph node tissue. The source of these receptors is a female donor with breast cancer. Some clones in this sample may be carry-over from other donors' samples. Both conserved end residues are part of each CDR3. Each record gives: V gene, D gene, J gene, clone size, CDR3 DNA, CDR3 protein. The D gene is left open where the match is weak. The size entry is marked missing in some rows and otherwise reads once, few, many or a size class.

TRBV20-1	TRBD2	TRBJ2-2	many	TGCAGTGCTGAGACTAGCGGGGCGGCAAGTGGGGAGCTGTTTTTT	CSAETSGAASGELFF
TRBV5-6	TRBD1	TRBJ2-1	.	TGTGCCAGCAGCAACGGGGACAGGGTCCACAATGAGCAGTTCTTC	CASSNGDRVHNEQFF
TRBV30	TRBD2	TRBJ2-1	many	TGTGCCTGGACGCGGGGGAGCTCCTACAATGAGCAGTTCTTC	CAWTRGSSYNEQFF
TRBV20-1	.	TRBJ2-1	many	TGCAGTGCTAGAGGACTAGACATCTACAATGAGCAGTTCTTC	CSARGLDIYNEQFF
TRBV7-3	TRBD1	TRBJ1-2	.	TGTGCCAGCGGAATAGCGGGACAGGGGGCGCATGGCTACACCTTC	CASGIAGQGAHGYTF
TRBV3-1	.	TRBJ2-7	many	TGTGCCAGCAGCCAAGTCACCGTGGGCACAGCCTACGAGCAGTACTTC	CASSQVTVGTAYEQYF
TRBV10-2	.	TRBJ2-1	many	TGCGCCAGCGGCTGGACAGTCTCCTACAATGAGCAGTTCTTC	CASGWTVSYNEQFF
TRBV6-6	.	TRBJ2-7	few	TGTGCCAGCAGTTACCTCATGCCAGGAGTAGTCTCCTCCACCTACGAGCAGTACTTC	CASSYLMPGVVSSTYEQYF
TRBV2	TRBD1	TRBJ1-2	.	TGTGCCAGCAGAGGATTGACCGGGACAGCCGACTATGGCTACACCTTC	CASRGLTGTADYGYTF
TRBV7-6	.	TRBJ2-7	.	TGTGCCAGCAGCTTCGGACAGTCCGGCTACGAGCAGTACTTC	CASSFGQSGYEQYF
TRBV15	.	TRBJ2-1	many	TGTGCCACCAGCAGAGGTCGAGGGGATGAGCAGTTCTTC	CATSRGRGDEQFF
TRBV2	TRBD2	TRBJ2-7	.	TGTGCCAGCAGTGATAAGCGGGGGTCGGACTCCTACGAGCAGTACTTC	CASSDKRGSDSYEQYF
TRBV11-2	.	TRBJ2-7	many	TGTGCCAGCAGGGGAGGGGGATTACACGGATCCTACGAGCAGTACTTC	CASRGGGLHGSYEQYF
TRBV4-3	.	TRBJ1-2	once	TGCGCCAGCAGCCCATACTATGGCTACACCTTC	CASSPYYGYTF
TRBV19	TRBD2	TRBJ2-7	many	TGTGCCAGTAGAAATAGCGGGAGAAGCGAGCAGTACTTC	CASRNSGRSEQYF
TRBV7-2	TRBD2	TRBJ2-1	many	TGTGCCAGCAGCTTAGGCAGGCGGCGGGGGGCCCATGAGCAGTTCTTC	CASSLGRRRGAHEQFF
TRBV6-1	.	TRBJ1-5	many	TGTGCCAGCACTCTACAGGGCAATCAGCCCCAGCATTTT	CASTLQGNQPQHF
TRBV20-1	.	TRBJ2-1	.	TGCAGTGCACAACGAGCGGCTATTCTAGGAATGAATGAGCAATTCTTC	CSAQRAAILGMNEQFF
TRBV19	TRBD1	TRBJ2-5	once	TGTGCCAGTAGTAGGGACAGGGTGAAAGAGACCCAGTACTTC	CASSRDRVKETQYF
TRBV29-1	.	TRBJ2-2	many	TGCAGCGTTGTCGGCTACGCGAACACCGGGGAGCTGTTTTTT	CSVVGYANTGELFF
TRBV5-5	.	TRBJ2-7	.	TGTGCTAGATACACAGGGCGCTGGGAGCAGTACTTC	CARYTGRWEQYF
TRBV5-1	.	TRBJ1-5	many	TGCGCCAGCAGCTTGGACGGATCCCAAGGTCAGCCCCAGCATTTT	CASSLDGSQGQPQHF
TRBV7-9	TRBD2	TRBJ2-1	once	TGTGCCAGCAGCCCATCGACTAGCGGGGGGCCCAATGAGCAGTTCTTC	CASSPSTSGGPNEQFF
TRBV7-9	.	TRBJ2-2	many	TGTGCCAGCAGCTTAGTCAGACAGAACACCGGGGAGCTGTTTTTT	CASSLVRQNTGELFF
TRBV5-1	.	TRBJ1-6	.	TGCGCCAGCACGGACAGCGGTAATTCACCCCTCCACTTT	CASTDSGNSPLHF
TRBV4-1	.	TRBJ1-3	many	TGCGCCAGCAGCCAAGAAGCTGATTCTGGAAACACCATATATTTT	CASSQEADSGNTIYF
TRBV19	.	TRBJ1-5	.	TGTGCCAGTAGTAGGGGGCCCATTTTGGGTCAGCCCCAGCATTTT	CASSRGPILGQPQHF
TRBV19	TRBD1	TRBJ1-2	many	TGTGCCAGCCTCCCCCATGACAGGGCCTATGGCTACACCTTC	CASLPHDRAYGYTF
TRBV7-3	TRBD2	TRBJ2-2	.	TGTGCCAGCAGCTTAGGATCAGCGGGGACCGGGGAGCTGTCTTGG	CASSLGSAGTGELSW
TRBV20-1	TRBD1	TRBJ1-6	many	TGCAGTGCTAGAGAACAGGGGGCGCGAAATTCACCCCTCCACTTT	CSAREQGARNSPLHF
TRBV10-1	TRBD2	TRBJ2-1	many	TGCGCCAGCAGTGAGTCAGGGACTAGCGGGAGACGAGGCAATGAGCAGTTCTTC	CASSESGTSGRRGNEQFF
TRBV6-6	.	TRBJ2-1	many	TGTGCCAGTAGCCGGGCGGGCAATACCTACAATGAGCAGTTCTTC	CASSRAGNTYNEQFF
TRBV20-1	TRBD2	TRBJ2-3	many	TGCAGTGCCCCCGGCGGGGGGGTGACAGATACGCAGTATTTT	CSAPGGGVTDTQYF
TRBV11-3	.	TRBJ2-6	many	TGTGCCAGCAGCCCTAGGACAGGGGCCAACGTCCTGACTTTC	CASSPRTGANVLTF
TRBV11-3	.	TRBJ2-5	many	TGTGCCAGCAGCTTAATCCCCGAGGGGACCCAGTACTTC	CASSLIPEGTQYF
TRBV4-2	.	TRBJ1-2	.	TGTGCCAGCAGCTTATCGGCAGGGTTCGGCTACACCTTC	CASSLSAGFGYTF